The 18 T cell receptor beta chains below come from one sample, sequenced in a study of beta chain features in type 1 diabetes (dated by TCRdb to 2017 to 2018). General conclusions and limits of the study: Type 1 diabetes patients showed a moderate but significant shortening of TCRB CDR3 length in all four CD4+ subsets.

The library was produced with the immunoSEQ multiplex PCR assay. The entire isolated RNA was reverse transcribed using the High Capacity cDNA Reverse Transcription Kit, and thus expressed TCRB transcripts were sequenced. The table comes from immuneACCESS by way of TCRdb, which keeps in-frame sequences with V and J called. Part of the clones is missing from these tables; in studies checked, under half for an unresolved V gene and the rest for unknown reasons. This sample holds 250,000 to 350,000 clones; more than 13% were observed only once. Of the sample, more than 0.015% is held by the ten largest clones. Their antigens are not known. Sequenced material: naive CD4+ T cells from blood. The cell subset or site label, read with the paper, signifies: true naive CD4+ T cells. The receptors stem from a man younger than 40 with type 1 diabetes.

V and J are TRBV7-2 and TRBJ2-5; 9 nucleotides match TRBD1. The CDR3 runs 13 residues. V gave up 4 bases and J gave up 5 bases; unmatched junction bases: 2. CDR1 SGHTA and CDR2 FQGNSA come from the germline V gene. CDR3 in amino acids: CASSSTGGETQYF. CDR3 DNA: TGTGCCAGCAGCTCAACAGGGGGCGAGACCCAGTACTTC.

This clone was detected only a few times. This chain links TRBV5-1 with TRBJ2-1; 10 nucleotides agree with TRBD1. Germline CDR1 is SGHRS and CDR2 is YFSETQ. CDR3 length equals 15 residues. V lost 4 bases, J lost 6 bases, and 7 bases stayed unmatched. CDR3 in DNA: TGCGCCAGCAGCAACCGGGACAGGGGATCCAATGAGCAGTTCTTC. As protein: CASSNRDRGSNEQFF.

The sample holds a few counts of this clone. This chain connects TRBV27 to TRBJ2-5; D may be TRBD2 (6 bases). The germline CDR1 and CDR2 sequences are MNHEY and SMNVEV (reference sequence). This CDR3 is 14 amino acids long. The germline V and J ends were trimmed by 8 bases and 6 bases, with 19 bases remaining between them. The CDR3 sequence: CASSWWRDAKTQYF. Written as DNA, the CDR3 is TGTGCCAGCTCCTGGTGGCGGGATGCCAAGACCCAGTACTTC.

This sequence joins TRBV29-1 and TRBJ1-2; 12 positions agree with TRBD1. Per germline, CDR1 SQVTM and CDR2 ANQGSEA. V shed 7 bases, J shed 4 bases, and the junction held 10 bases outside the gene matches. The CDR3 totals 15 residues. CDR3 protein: CSASGTGGEGYGYTF. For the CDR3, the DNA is TGCAGCGCGTCCGGGACAGGGGGCGAGGGCTATGGCTACACCTTC.

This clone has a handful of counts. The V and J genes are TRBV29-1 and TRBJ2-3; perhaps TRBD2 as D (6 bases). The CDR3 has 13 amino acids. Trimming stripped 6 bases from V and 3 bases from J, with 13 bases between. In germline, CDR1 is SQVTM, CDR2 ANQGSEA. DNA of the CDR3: TGCAGCGTCTCTAGCGCAGGTACAGATACGCAGTATTTT. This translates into CSVSSAGTDTQYF.

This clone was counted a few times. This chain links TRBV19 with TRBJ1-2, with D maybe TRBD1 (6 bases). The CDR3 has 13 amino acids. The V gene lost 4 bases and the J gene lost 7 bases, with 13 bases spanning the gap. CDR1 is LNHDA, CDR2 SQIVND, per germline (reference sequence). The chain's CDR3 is CASSTRDTAGYTF. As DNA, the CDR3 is TGTGCCAGTAGTACCCGGGACACTGCTGGCTACACCTTC.

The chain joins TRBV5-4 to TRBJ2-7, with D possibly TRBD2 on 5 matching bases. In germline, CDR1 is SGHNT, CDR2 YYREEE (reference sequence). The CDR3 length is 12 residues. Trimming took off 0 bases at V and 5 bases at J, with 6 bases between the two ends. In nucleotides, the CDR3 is TGTGCCAGCAGCTTGGTCGGGGACGAGCAGTACTTC. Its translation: CASSLVGDEQYF.

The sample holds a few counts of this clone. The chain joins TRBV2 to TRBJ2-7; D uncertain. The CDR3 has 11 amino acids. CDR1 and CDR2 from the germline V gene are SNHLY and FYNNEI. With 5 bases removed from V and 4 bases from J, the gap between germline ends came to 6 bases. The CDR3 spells CASSPQYEQYF. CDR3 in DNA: TGTGCCAGCAGTCCCCAATACGAGCAGTACTTC.

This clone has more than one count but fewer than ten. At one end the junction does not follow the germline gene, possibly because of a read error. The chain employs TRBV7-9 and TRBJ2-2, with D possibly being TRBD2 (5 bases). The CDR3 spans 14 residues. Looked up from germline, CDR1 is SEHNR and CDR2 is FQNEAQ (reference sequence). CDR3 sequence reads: CASRLARAAGELFF. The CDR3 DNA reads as TGTGCCAGCAGATTAGCCAGAGCGGCCGGGGAGCTGTTTTTT.

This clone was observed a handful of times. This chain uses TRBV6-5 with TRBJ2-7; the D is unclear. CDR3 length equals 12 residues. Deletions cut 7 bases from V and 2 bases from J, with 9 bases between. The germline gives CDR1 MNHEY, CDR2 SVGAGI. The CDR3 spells CASKGGTYEQYF. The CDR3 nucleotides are TGTGCCAGCAAAGGCGGCACCTACGAGCAGTACTTC.

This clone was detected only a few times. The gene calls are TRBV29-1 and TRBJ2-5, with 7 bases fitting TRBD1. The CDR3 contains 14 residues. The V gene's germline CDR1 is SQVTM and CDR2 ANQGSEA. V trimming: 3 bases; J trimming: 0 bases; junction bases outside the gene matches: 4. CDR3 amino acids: CSVDPGQNQETQYF. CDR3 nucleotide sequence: TGCAGCGTTGACCCGGGACAGAACCAAGAGACCCAGTACTTC.

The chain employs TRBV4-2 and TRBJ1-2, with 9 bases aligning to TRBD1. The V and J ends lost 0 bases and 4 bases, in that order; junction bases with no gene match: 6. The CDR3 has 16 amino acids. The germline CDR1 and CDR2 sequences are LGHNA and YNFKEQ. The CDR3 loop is CASSQDGDRVIYGYTF. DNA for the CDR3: TGTGCCAGCAGCCAAGATGGGGACAGGGTAATCTATGGCTACACCTTC.

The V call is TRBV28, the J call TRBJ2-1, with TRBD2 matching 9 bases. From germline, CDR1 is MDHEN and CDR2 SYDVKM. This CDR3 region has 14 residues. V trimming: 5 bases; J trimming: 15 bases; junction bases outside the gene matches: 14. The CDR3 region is CASSLQGRREGLFF. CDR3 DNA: TGTGCCAGCAGTCTCCAGGGGAGGCGGGAGGGCCTGTTCTTC. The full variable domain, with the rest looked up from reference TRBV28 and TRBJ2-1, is DVKVTQSSRYLVKRTGEKVFLECVQDMDHENMFWYRQDPGLGLRLIYFSYDVKMKEKGDIPEGYSVSREKKERFSLILESASTNQTSMYLCASSLQGRREGLFFGPGTRLTVL.

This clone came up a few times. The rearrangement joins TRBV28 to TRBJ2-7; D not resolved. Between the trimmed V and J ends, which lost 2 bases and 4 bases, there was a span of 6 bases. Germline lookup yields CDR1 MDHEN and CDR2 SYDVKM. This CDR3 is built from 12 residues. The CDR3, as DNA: TGTGCCAGCAGTTTAGAGAGTTACGAGCAGTACTTC. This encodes CASSLESYEQYF.

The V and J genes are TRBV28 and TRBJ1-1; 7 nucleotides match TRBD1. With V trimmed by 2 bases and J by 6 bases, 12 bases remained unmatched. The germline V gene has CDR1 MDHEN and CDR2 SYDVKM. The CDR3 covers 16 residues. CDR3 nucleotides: TGTGCCAGCAGTTTAACAGGGGAGACGCGAATGCCTGAAGCTTTCTTT. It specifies CASSLTGETRMPEAFF.

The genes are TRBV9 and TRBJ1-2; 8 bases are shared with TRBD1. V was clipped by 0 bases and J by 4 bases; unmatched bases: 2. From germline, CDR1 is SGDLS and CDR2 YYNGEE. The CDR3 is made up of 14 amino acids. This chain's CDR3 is CASSVGTGTYGYTF. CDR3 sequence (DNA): TGTGCCAGCAGCGTAGGGACAGGGACCTATGGCTACACCTTC.

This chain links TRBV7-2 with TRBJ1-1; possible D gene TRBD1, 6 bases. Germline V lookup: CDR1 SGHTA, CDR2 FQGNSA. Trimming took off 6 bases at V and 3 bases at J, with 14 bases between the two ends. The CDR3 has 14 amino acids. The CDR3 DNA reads TGTGCCAGCAGATGGGGGCAGCAATACACTGAAGCTTTCTTT. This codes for CASRWGQQYTEAFF.

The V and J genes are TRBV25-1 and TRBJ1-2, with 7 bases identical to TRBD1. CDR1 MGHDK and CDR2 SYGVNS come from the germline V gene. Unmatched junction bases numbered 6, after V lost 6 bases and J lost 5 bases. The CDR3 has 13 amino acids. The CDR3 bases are TGTGCCAGCAGGGGGACAGCCGGATATGGCTACACCTTC. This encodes CASRGTAGYGYTF.